This T cell receptor (beta chain) was identified in a study of identical twins. Study observations and caveats: There was an excess of low generation probability in the out-of-frame alpha sequences that twins shared.

As regards this clonotype: Its matching antigen is unknown.

Donors uniformly comprised healthy Caucasians. V was shortened by 4 bases and J by 9 bases, with 13 bases between the two germline ends. Germline-derived CDR1 and CDR2 are LNHDA and SQIVND (reference sequence). This CDR3 region has 13 residues. Template switching, a step in the protocol, added a universal primer site, and cDNA carried unique molecular identifiers. TCRdb analysed the 5' RACE reads with MiXCR anew, one entry per CDR3 protein. The sample comprises 1.5 million to 2 million distinct CDR3 sequences, about 32% of which are singletons, and over 0.25% rests with the top ten. The specimen was cord blood. The chain is built from TRBV19 and TRBJ1-5; D uncertain. The receptor was derived from a newborn girl in good health. This CDR3 reads CASSSSRVMPQHF. The CDR3 nucleotides are TGTGCCAGTAGTAGTAGTCGGGTCATGCCCCAGCATTTT.